The 28 T cell receptor beta chains below come from one sample, sequenced in a study of shared clonotypes between healthy human individuals. Sequenced by immunoSEQ multiplex PCR; TCRdb stores in-frame clones only, minus some. The sample carries roughly 2.5 million clones, roughly nine tenths recorded once. The sample taken for sequencing was naive CD4+ T cells sorted from blood. Subset in this sample: CD45RA+ positively selected. These receptors all stem from a man between 18 and 29 years old in good health.

The CDR3 DNA reads as TGTGCCAGTAGTATTCTCGGGTCGGGTGCTAACTATGGCTACACCTTC. As protein: CASSILGSGANYGYTF. The chain combines TRBV19 with TRBJ1-2; no definite D call. V gave up 3 bases and J gave up 0 bases, with 14 bases separating them. CDR1 is LNHDA and CDR2 is SQIVND in the germline V gene (reference sequence). The CDR3 is 16 amino acids.

The chain uses TRBV7-9 and TRBJ1-5; D gene uncertain. This CDR3 spans 13 amino acids. Trimming took off 5 bases at V and 4 bases at J, with 9 bases between the two ends. The V gene's germline CDR1 is SEHNR and CDR2 FQNEAQ (reference sequence). The CDR3 is CASSGPGNQPQHF. The CDR3 DNA follows: TGTGCCAGCAGCGGCCCAGGTAATCAGCCCCAGCATTTT. The full variable domain, rest sourced from reference TRBV7-9 and TRBJ1-5, is DTGVSQNPRHKITKRGQNVTFRCDPISEHNRLYWYRQTLGQGPEFLTYFQNEAQLEKSRLLSDRFSAERPKGSFSTLEIQRTEQGDSAMYLCASSGPGNQPQHFGDGTRLSIL.

The chain combines TRBV21-1 with TRBJ2-3; the D call of TRBD2 is as the table states it, not checked on the DNA. TRBV21-1 has pseudogene status. The CDR3 spans 20 residues. CDR3 amino acids: CASSNRITSGGSASTDTQYF. The CDR3 DNA follows: TGTGCCAGCAGCAATCGAATAACTAGCGGGGGATCCGCTAGCACAGATACGCAGTATTTT.

The V and J genes are TRBV27 and TRBJ2-1; 8 positions match TRBD2. The CDR3 spans 16 residues. V trimming: 6 bases; J trimming: 5 bases; junction bases outside the gene matches: 12. CDR1 is MNHEY, CDR2 SMNVEV, per germline (reference sequence). The CDR3 region has the DNA TGTGCCAGCAGGAAAGTAAGCGGGAGTCTCCACAATGAGCAGTTCTTC. Translating gives CASRKVSGSLHNEQFF.

This chain joins TRBV5-1 and TRBJ2-2; 8 bases are a match to TRBD2. The ends lost 1 base at V and 0 bases at J; junction bases unmatched: 5. CDR1 SGHRS and CDR2 YFSETQ come from the germline V gene. This CDR3 region has 17 residues. The CDR3 DNA follows: TGCGCCAGCAGCTTGCTGTCTAGCGGGCCGAACACCGGGGAGCTGTTTTTT. Protein product: CASSLLSSGPNTGELFF. Full variable domain (rest looked up from reference TRBV5-1 and TRBJ2-2): KAGVTQTPRYLIKTRGQQVTLSCSPISGHRSVSWYQQTPGQGLQFLFEYFSETQRNKGNFPGRFSGRQFSNSRSEMNVSTLELGDSALYLCASSLLSSGPNTGELFFGEGSRLTVL.

Concerning this clone: This CDR3 is also generated by other DNA sequences in the sample. This chain joins TRBV6-5 and TRBJ1-1, with D perhaps TRBD1 (5 bases). Germline V gene lookup returns CDR1 MNHEY and CDR2 SVGAGI. The CDR3 covers 12 residues. The V gene lost 5 bases and the J gene lost 11 bases, with 15 bases spanning the gap. CDR3 sequence: CASSLNGGEAFF. For the CDR3, the DNA is TGTGCCAGCAGTCTCAATGGGGGTGAGGCTTTCTTT.

This clone was picked up one time. The chain joins TRBV5-1 to TRBJ1-1, with D perhaps matching TRBD1 (6 bases). From germline, CDR1 is SGHRS and CDR2 YFSETQ. V gave up 2 bases and J gave up 3 bases, with 14 bases separating them. This CDR3 is built from 15 residues. DNA of the CDR3: TGCGCCAGCAGCTTCGATTTCAGGGGCGACACTGAAGCTTTCTTT. This sequence encodes CASSFDFRGDTEAFF. Using reference TRBV5-1 and TRBJ1-1 for the parts outside the CDR3, the full variable domain is KAGVTQTPRYLIKTRGQQVTLSCSPISGHRSVSWYQQTPGQGLQFLFEYFSETQRNKGNFPGRFSGRQFSNSRSEMNVSTLELGDSALYLCASSFDFRGDTEAFFGQGTRLTVV.

V gene TRBV10-2 combines with J gene TRBJ2-7; D uncertain. Germline V gene data show CDR1 as WSHSY and CDR2 as SAAADI. The V end lost 0 bases, the J end lost 8 bases, and 5 bases lay between the germline ends. CDR3 length: 11 residues. CDR3 sequence (DNA): TGCGCCAGCAGTGAGTCAGATCAGCAGTACTTC. Residues: CASSESDQQYF.

V is TRBV20-1 and J is TRBJ2-7; the D is unclear. CDR1 and CDR2 (germline): DFQATT, SNEGSKA (reference sequence). The CDR3 is made up of 11 amino acids. The V end was cut by 5 bases, the J end by 3 bases, with 8 bases between. In DNA, the CDR3 is TGCAGTGCTCAAATCGACTACGAGCAGTACTTC. It codes for CSAQIDYEQYF.

This clone occurred once. The V and J genes are TRBV5-6 and TRBJ2-2; D is perhaps TRBD1 (6 bases). The CDR3 contains 14 residues. Germline CDR1 reads SGHDT; CDR2 reads YYEEEE. With 0 bases removed from V and 7 bases from J, the gap between germline ends came to 10 bases. The CDR3 spells CASSLGQVHGELFF. In DNA form, the CDR3 reads TGTGCCAGCAGCTTGGGACAGGTTCACGGGGAGCTGTTTTTT.

On this clone itself: The sample holds other DNA sequences that translate to the same CDR3. This rearrangement joins TRBV6-5 to TRBJ1-5; 10 bases map to TRBD1. Losses at the gene ends were 6 bases for V and 6 bases for J; bases not matched to a gene: 5. The CDR3 totals 14 residues. Germline V lookup: CDR1 MNHEY, CDR2 SVGAGI. DNA of the CDR3: TGTGCCAGCAGGACAGGGGGCGCCGGTCAGCCCCAGCATTTT. Protein sequence: CASRTGGAGQPQHF.

The V and J genes are TRBV6-1 and TRBJ2-7; D not certain. This CDR3 region has 14 residues. The germline V gene has CDR1 MNHNS and CDR2 SASEGT. V lost 7 bases and J lost 7, with 20 bases in between. CDR3 loop: CASNLRTTVGEQYF. The CDR3 nucleotides read TGTGCCAGCAATCTAAGGACGACGGTGGGGGAGCAGTACTTC.

The gene calls are TRBV6-1 and TRBJ1-6; D is unclear. V dropped 4 bases and J dropped 8 bases, with 15 bases sitting between them. The CDR3 totals 15 residues. Germline CDR1 and CDR2: MNHNS and SASEGT. The CDR3 nucleotides read TGTGCCAGCAGTGTAACTTACTTCCCCGATTCACCCCTCCACTTT. Encoded protein: CASSVTYFPDSPLHF.

The rearrangement joins TRBV6-1 to TRBJ2-6; D call uncertain. The CDR3 is 15 residues long. V lost 6 bases and J 0 bases, leaving 9 bases between the germline ends. Germline CDR1 and CDR2: MNHNS and SASEGT. The CDR3 reads CASSQMSSGANVLTF. The CDR3 nucleotides read TGTGCCAGCAGCCAGATGAGCTCTGGGGCCAACGTCCTGACTTTC.

CDR3 in DNA: TGTGCCAGCAGTGAGAAGGGGCGCCCCCCGCAGTTCTTC. The encoded protein is CASSEKGRPPQFF. This chain joins TRBV2 and TRBJ2-1; perhaps TRBD1 as D (5 bases). V was clipped by 3 bases and J by 12 bases, with 15 bases between them. This CDR3 is 13 amino acids long. CDR1 is SNHLY and CDR2 is FYNNEI in the germline V gene.

The rearrangement joins TRBV2 to TRBJ2-7, with D tentatively TRBD1 (6 bases). Germline V lookup: CDR1 SNHLY, CDR2 FYNNEI. The CDR3 length is 14 residues. Trimming stripped 6 bases from V and 5 bases from J, with 17 bases between. In DNA form, the CDR3 reads TGTGCCAGCAGATACCTTACAGGGCAGAACGAGCAGTACTTC. Translated: CASRYLTGQNEQYF.

The rearrangement joins TRBV11-2 to TRBJ2-1, with 11 bases that match TRBD2. J gave up 7 bases and V 5 bases, and 19 bases lay outside the gene matches. This CDR3 contains 19 residues. CDR1 and CDR2 (germline): SGHAT, FQNNGV. The CDR3: CASSRTGTSGMLITNEQFF. The DNA of the CDR3 is TGTGCCAGCAGCAGGACCGGGACTAGCGGAATGTTGATTACGAATGAGCAGTTCTTC.

This chain connects TRBV5-1 to TRBJ1-3; D uncertain. CDR1 SGHRS and CDR2 YFSETQ come from the germline V gene. Deletions cut 4 bases from V and 0 bases from J, with 11 bases between. The CDR3 consists of 15 residues. CDR3 in DNA: TGCGCCAGCAGCCAGGACGGAAGCTCTGGAAACACCATATATTTT. It encodes CASSQDGSSGNTIYF.

This chain links TRBV7-2 with TRBJ2-5; perhaps TRBD1 as D (5 bases). The ends were cut back, 1 base at V and 2 bases at J, with 14 bases in the middle. CDR3 length equals 16 residues. Germline V gives CDR1 SGHTA, CDR2 FQGNSA. The CDR3 loop is CASSLVGRVGQETQYF. DNA of the CDR3: TGTGCCAGCAGCTTAGTGGGCAGGGTTGGGCAAGAGACCCAGTACTTC.

In its sample, this clone was seen once. The chain combines TRBV7-2 with TRBJ2-2; D gene ambiguous. This CDR3 spans 13 amino acids. Germline loops: CDR1 SGHTA, CDR2 FQGNSA. Trimming stripped 5 bases from V and 3 bases from J, with 7 bases between. CDR3 coding DNA: TGTGCCAGCAGCCCGGCCTACACCGGGGAGCTGTTTTTT. Its protein product is CASSPAYTGELFF.

The chain combines TRBV28 with TRBJ2-2; D ambiguous. This CDR3 has 13 residues. Germline V gene sequence: CDR1 MDHEN, CDR2 SYDVKM. Between the trimmed V and J ends, which lost 9 bases and 2 bases, there was a span of 10 bases. The CDR3 sequence: CASREFNTGELFF. CDR3 in DNA: TGTGCCAGTCGCGAATTTAACACCGGGGAGCTGTTTTTT.

The V and J genes are TRBV19 and TRBJ1-1, with D uncertain. Trimming took off 7 bases at V and 0 bases at J, with 9 bases between the two ends. The CDR3 loop spans 13 amino acids. Germline V gene data show CDR1 as LNHDA and CDR2 as SQIVND (reference sequence). The CDR3 protein is CASTGPLNTEAFF. The CDR3 DNA is TGTGCCAGTACTGGGCCTTTGAACACTGAAGCTTTCTTT. The variable domain in full, with the rest retrieved from reference TRBV19 and TRBJ1-1, is DGGITQSPKYLFRKEGQNVTLSCEQNLNHDAMYWYRQDPGQGLRLIYYSQIVNDFQKGDIAEGYSVSREKKESFPLTVTSAQKNPTAFYLCASTGPLNTEAFFGQGTRLTVV.

V is TRBV23-1 and J is TRBJ1-5; D is perhaps TRBD1 (5 bases). TRBV23-1 is flagged as an ORF with uncertain function. The CDR3 length is 20 residues. Trimming cost V 4 bases and J 0 bases, with 25 bases left between them. DNA of the CDR3: TGCGCCAGCAGTCCCGATATTGGGTGGGGGACTCACTATAGCAATCAGCCCCAGCATTTT. This codes for CASSPDIGWGTHYSNQPQHF.

The chain carries TRBV6-5 and TRBJ2-7, with D maybe TRBD1 (6 bases). The germline V gene encodes CDR1 MNHEY and CDR2 SVGAGI. V was trimmed by 2 bases and J by 4 bases, leaving 9 bases between them. The CDR3 length is 13 residues. The CDR3 spells CASSYDRTYEQYF. In DNA, the CDR3 is TGTGCCAGCAGTTACGACAGGACGTACGAGCAGTACTTC.

The CDR3 nucleotides are TGCGCCAGCAGCTCGAACATCTTCTATGGCTACACCTTC. It is translated as CASSSNIFYGYTF. This chain joins TRBV5-1 and TRBJ1-2; no definite D call. The CDR3 runs 13 residues. Germline loops: CDR1 SGHRS, CDR2 YFSETQ. V gave up 3 bases and J gave up 4 bases, with 10 bases separating them.

This sequence joins TRBV2 and TRBJ2-1, with 9 bases matching TRBD1. Germline-derived CDR1 and CDR2 are SNHLY and FYNNEI. Trimming took 2 bases from V and 14 from J; bases not matched to a gene: 7. CDR3 length equals 13 residues. In DNA, the CDR3 is TGTGCCAGCAGTGAAACTCCTCGGACAGGGGAGTTCTTC. Its translation is CASSETPRTGEFF.

V gene TRBV2 combines with J gene TRBJ1-5, with no clear D. CDR3 length: 14 amino acids. Per germline, CDR1 SNHLY and CDR2 FYNNEI. Trimming pared 5 bases from V and 5 bases from J, leaving 13 bases between. As DNA, the CDR3 is TGTGCCAGCAGTCCGGACCAATTCTATCAGCCCCAGCATTTT. Its translation: CASSPDQFYQPQHF.

This clone was seen just once. The chain is built from TRBV7-9 and TRBJ2-5, with 12 bases identical to TRBD2. The CDR3 sequence is 14 residues long. J was trimmed by 3 bases and V by 11 bases; bases with no gene match: 7. Per the germline V gene, CDR1 is SEHNR and CDR2 is FQNEAQ (reference sequence). In DNA form, the CDR3 reads TGTGCCGGCCAGAGACTAGCGGGGGAAGAGACCCAGTACTTC. This translates into CAGQRLAGEETQYF.